Listed here are 7 T cell receptor beta chains from one sample, sequenced in a study of T cell changes during pregnancy in multiple sclerosis. Profiled with immunoSEQ multiplex PCR; TCRdb holds only in-frame clones, not every one. The profile shows 40,000 or so clones, around nine tenths of them singletons. Material: CD4+ T cells from peripheral blood mononuclear cells, obtained before pregnancy. Receptors were obtained from a female donor with multiple sclerosis, enrolled in a pregnancy study.

The V call is TRBV5-1, the J call TRBJ2-1; D call uncertain. The CDR3 spans 15 residues. The V and J ends lost 5 bases and 0 bases respectively, with 12 bases between them. Looked up from germline, CDR1 is SGHRS and CDR2 is YFSETQ. This chain's CDR3 is CASRGDIRSYNEQFF. Written as DNA, the CDR3 is TGCGCCAGCAGAGGCGACATCCGCTCCTACAATGAGCAGTTCTTC.

J is TRBJ1-2 and V is TRBV7-8; 7 bases are a match to TRBD1. V trimming: 2 bases; J trimming: 5 bases; junction bases outside the gene matches: 8. Germline V gene sequence: CDR1 SGHVS, CDR2 FQNEAQ. There are 15 residues in the CDR3. The CDR3 here is CASSLRGTAGYGYTF. The CDR3 DNA follows: TGTGCCAGCAGCTTACGGGGGACAGCGGGTTATGGCTACACCTTC.

This clone showed up just a few times. This CDR3 is CASRPGGAPKNIQYF. In DNA form, the CDR3 reads TGTGCCAGCAGACCAGGGGGCGCGCCCAAAAACATTCAGTACTTC. This chain connects TRBV27 to TRBJ2-4; 8 bases are shared with TRBD1. The CDR3 loop spans 15 amino acids. The junction had 6 bases not matched to a gene; V was cut back by 6 bases and J by 2 bases. Germline V lookup: CDR1 MNHEY, CDR2 SMNVEV (reference sequence).

The V and J genes are TRBV7-8 and TRBJ1-1; D is uncertain. Germline lookup yields CDR1 SGHVS and CDR2 FQNEAQ. Deletions cut 5 bases from V and 3 bases from J, with 13 bases between. The CDR3 is 14 residues long. CDR3 loop: CASSVREGDTEAFF. CDR3 nucleotides: TGTGCCAGCAGCGTTAGGGAGGGTGACACTGAAGCTTTCTTT.

The CDR3 region is CASREGQGPVWEKLFF. The CDR3 coding sequence is TGCGCCAGCAGGGAAGGACAGGGACCTGTCTGGGAAAAACTGTTTTTT. This sequence joins TRBV5-1 and TRBJ1-4, with 8 bases identical to TRBD1. CDR1 and CDR2 from the germline V gene are SGHRS and YFSETQ. The CDR3 runs to 16 residues. J was trimmed by 8 bases and V by 5 bases; bases with no gene match: 14. Drawing the rest from reference TRBV5-1 and TRBJ1-4, the complete variable domain is KAGVTQTPRYLIKTRGQQVTLSCSPISGHRSVSWYQQTPGQGLQFLFEYFSETQRNKGNFPGRFSGRQFSNSRSEMNVSTLELGDSALYLCASREGQGPVWEKLFFGSGTQLSVL.

V gene TRBV9 combines with J gene TRBJ2-3, with D possibly being TRBD2 (6 bases). V dropped 1 base and J dropped 1 base, with 7 bases sitting between them. Germline loops: CDR1 SGDLS, CDR2 YYNGEE. The CDR3 covers 14 residues. The CDR3 DNA is TGTGCCAGCAGCGTAAGCGGGCGCACAGATACGCAGTATTTT. Amino acid sequence: CASSVSGRTDTQYF.

The V and J genes are TRBV5-3 and TRBJ1-1; 8 bases align to TRBD1. TRBV5-3 is annotated as an ORF whose role is uncertain. Germline trimming cut 4 bases from V and 4 bases from J; bases unmatched to any gene: 15. The CDR3 runs to 17 residues. CDR3 DNA: TGTGCCAGAAGCCCCTCCCTACGACAGGGGCGGATCACTGAAGCTTTCTTT. This encodes CARSPSLRQGRITEAFF.